The 7 T cell receptor beta chains given below trace back to one sample, sequenced in a study of T cell responses to AZD1222 COVID-19 vaccine. Measured with immunoSEQ multiplex PCR; TCRdb has only the in-frame clones, and not every one. The table has some 130,000 clones, 80% to 95% seen once. This material consisted of peripheral blood, taken 28 days after the second AZD1222 dose. Source of these receptors: an adult who received the AZD1222 COVID-19 vaccine.

V and J are TRBV10-3 and TRBJ1-2; 8 nucleotides match TRBD1. Germline V lookup: CDR1 ENHRY, CDR2 SYGVKD. The CDR3 totals 16 residues. With V trimmed by 0 bases and J by 4 bases, 7 bases remained unmatched. The CDR3 is CAISESGGTGGYGYTF. The CDR3 bases are TGTGCCATCAGTGAGTCTGGAGGGACAGGCGGCTATGGCTACACCTTC.

J is TRBJ2-4 and V is TRBV15; 7 bases are a match to TRBD1. CDR1 LNHNV and CDR2 YYDKDF come from the germline V gene (reference sequence). Trimming removed 0 bases from V and 7 bases from J; junction bases left unmatched: 6. The CDR3 runs to 15 residues. CDR3 sequence reads: CATSRDKGASNIQYF. The CDR3, as DNA: TGTGCCACCAGCAGAGATAAGGGGGCCTCTAACATTCAGTACTTC. The variable domain in full, with the rest retrieved from reference TRBV15 and TRBJ2-4, is DAMVIQNPRYQVTQFGKPVTLSCSQTLNHNVMYWYQQKSSQAPKLLFHYYDKDFNNEADTPDNFQSRRPNTSFCFLDIRSPGLGDTAMYLCATSRDKGASNIQYFGAGTRLSVL.

The V gene is TRBV30, the J gene TRBJ1-2, with TRBD1 matching over 8 bases. This CDR3 has 12 amino acids. Trimming cost V 4 bases and J 4 bases; bases outside gene matches: 2. Germline-derived CDR1 and CDR2 are GTSNPN and SVGIG (reference sequence). The CDR3 region has the DNA TGTGCCTGGACCGGGACAGGCTATGGCTACACCTTC. As protein: CAWTGTGYGYTF.

This clone was observed a handful of times. This chain connects TRBV7-2 to TRBJ1-6, with 8 bases lining up with TRBD1. There are 16 residues in the CDR3. V lost 0 bases to trimming and J lost 11 bases; unmatched junction nucleotides: 9. Germline CDR1 reads SGHTA; CDR2 reads FQGNSA. CDR3 nucleotide sequence: TGTGCCAGCAGCTTAGCGGGGGGCAGGGGGCGAGCACCCCTCCACTTT. It yields the protein CASSLAGGRGRAPLHF.

CDR3 in amino acids: CATSRPSGGDETQYF. Here the CDR3 DNA reads TGTGCCACCAGCAGACCCAGCGGGGGCGACGAGACCCAGTACTTC. The gene calls are TRBV15 and TRBJ2-5; 8 bases agree with TRBD2. Trimming cost V 2 bases and J 5 bases; bases outside gene matches: 7. The germline V gene has CDR1 LNHNV and CDR2 YYDKDF (reference sequence). The CDR3 length is 15 residues. Drawing the rest from reference TRBV15 and TRBJ2-5, the complete variable domain is DAMVIQNPRYQVTQFGKPVTLSCSQTLNHNVMYWYQQKSSQAPKLLFHYYDKDFNNEADTPDNFQSRRPNTSFCFLDIRSPGLGDTAMYLCATSRPSGGDETQYFGPGTRLLVL.

This sequence joins TRBV19 and TRBJ1-5; 9 nucleotides line up with TRBD1. V was pared by 5 bases and J by 0 bases, with 2 bases of the junction left unmatched. CDR3 length equals 15 residues. The V gene's germline CDR1 is LNHDA and CDR2 SQIVND (reference sequence). CDR3 in DNA: TGTGCCAGTAGTGGGACAGGGAATAGCAATCAGCCCCAGCATTTT. It codes for CASSGTGNSNQPQHF.

With respect to this clone: The sample holds other DNA sequences that translate to the same CDR3. The rearrangement links TRBV12-3 or TRBV12-4 to TRBJ1-4; 7 bases are shared with TRBD1. V lost 2 bases and J lost 8; bases outside the gene matches: 2. This CDR3 has 13 amino acids. The CDR3 region is CASSLNRGEKLFF. As DNA, the CDR3 is TGTGCCAGCAGTTTAAACAGGGGAGAAAAACTGTTTTTT.